Sequencing of this T cell receptor beta chain was carried out in a study of T cell responses to AZD1222 COVID-19 vaccine. Study-wide findings and caveats: Baseline serology detected seropositivity in only six AZD1222 recipients. Researchers took repertoire samples only after the peak T cell response had come. Targets within unmutated variant regions were reportedly found for nearly half of spike-specific TCRs.

V gave up 1 base and J gave up 6 bases; unmatched junction bases: 6. Germline CDR1 is SGHVS and CDR2 is FNYEAQ. CDR3 length: 15 amino acids. Profiled with immunoSEQ multiplex PCR; TCRdb holds only in-frame clones, not every one. The table records about 150,000 clones, roughly 92% of them present only once. With respect to this clone: Its antigen is still unknown.

The TCR comes from an adult in good health. The V call is TRBV7-6, the J call TRBJ1-5; 7 bases line up with TRBD1. Here the sequenced sample was peripheral blood, taken on day 0 of AZD1222 vaccination. As DNA, the CDR3 is TGTGCCAGCAGCTTAGTACAGGGGATGATTCAGCCCCAGCATTTT. Translating gives CASSLVQGMIQPQHF.